One TCR beta chain is described in this entry. This clone was counted a single time. Its antigen specificity is not known. No much larger clone exists at a distance of one base, and base qualities are not known. The data derive from a study of lymphopenia after photon versus proton radiotherapy (dated by TCRdb to the late 2010s). General notes on the study: The study compared the immunological effects of photon versus proton radiation therapy in patients with gastrointestinal tumors who developed high-grade lymphopenia. The goal of the study was to describe how the two radiation modalities differ in their effects on the immune system. The roughly 20 patients in the cohort had gastrointestinal tumors, were treated with either photon or proton therapy, and subsequently developed lymphopenia. Results and caveats for the whole study, not just this receptor: After the lymphocyte count nadir, photon-treated repertoires showed oligoclonal expansion, especially of CD8+ Temra cells, which drove the drop in diversity. Across the cohort, among patients who died, a greater drop in TCR diversity after the nadir was inversely correlated with overall survival time. During treatment, patients who received proton therapy stayed relatively stable, whereas patients who received photon therapy lost naive T cells and TCR diversity and gained effector/memory populations. The survival association was assessed only in patients who died, and the authors presented better survival with proton therapy as a possibility rather than a demonstrated result.

Library preparation employed the immunoSEQ multiplex PCR assay. T cell repertoires were profiled by deep sequencing of rearranged TCR beta loci, alongside multiparametric flow cytometry. TCRdb's version of the immuneACCESS table is confined to in-frame rearrangements and falls short of the full clone set. An unresolved V gene accounts for under half of the shortfall where checked; the remainder is of unknown origin. This sample lists approximately 45,000 clones; 65% to 90% were detected once. Together, the top ten hold 2% to 2.5% of the sample. The specimen was peripheral blood, collected from a patient treated with photon-based radiotherapy. This clonotype was obtained from a man aged 35 to 55 with gastric cancer.

CDR3 loop: CASSQGTGTGPHATNEKLFF. The bases read TGCGCCAGCAGCCAAGGGACCGGGACAGGGCCTCATGCAACTAATGAAAAACTGTTTTTT. The rearranged chain carries TRBV4-3 and TRBJ1-4, with 9 bases in between that match TRBD1. From the germline V gene, CDR1 is LGHNA and CDR2 is YSLEER. The germline V end is reduced by 1 base and the J end by 0 bases; junction bases left unmatched: 12. The CDR3 numbers 20 residues from cysteine through phenylalanine. Left in the record is the CDR3 DNA by itself, 60 bases read in frame from the first base.